This T cell receptor beta chain stems from a study of T cells in localized non-small cell lung cancer. CDR1 is MNHEY and CDR2 is SVGAGI in the germline V gene. Trimming cost V 8 bases and J 3 bases; bases outside gene matches: 7. The length of the CDR3 is 14 residues. General observations from the study: When the top 100 tumor clones were examined, a median approximately 62 of them also appeared in the adjacent lung, which was paired and uninvolved. Adjacent uninvolved lung had the highest clonality, suggesting focused antigen responses. There was an association of higher blood T cell density with longer overall survival. Tumor samples were not multi-region, leaving intratumor heterogeneity unexcluded.

TCRdb keeps only in-frame clones here, not all; method: immunoSEQ multiplex PCR. The sample lists around 30,000 clones, 78% occurring once. About this clone: Its target is not known.

The rearrangement uses TRBV6-5 and TRBJ1-5, with 7 bases lining up with TRBD1. This TCR was sampled from a male donor at least 60 years old with stage II squamous cell lung carcinoma. The sequencing here drew on peripheral blood, taken before any cancer treatment. The DNA for the CDR3 is TGTGCCAGCCGGCTCCAGGGGGACAATCAGCCCCAGCATTTT. It specifies CASRLQGDNQPQHF.